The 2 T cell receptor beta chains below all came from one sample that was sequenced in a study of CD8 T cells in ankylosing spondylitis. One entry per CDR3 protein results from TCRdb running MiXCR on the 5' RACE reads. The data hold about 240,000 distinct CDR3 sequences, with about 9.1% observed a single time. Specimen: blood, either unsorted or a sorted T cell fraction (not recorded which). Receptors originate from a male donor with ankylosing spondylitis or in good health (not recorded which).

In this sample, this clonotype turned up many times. As DNA, the CDR3 is TGTGCCAGCAGCCCCGGGACTAGCGGGGGGGCGCTATACAATGAGCAGTTCTTC. Its protein product is CASSPGTSGGALYNEQFF. The chain recombines TRBV6-2 or TRBV6-3 with TRBJ2-1; 16 positions match TRBD2. Germline trimming cut 6 bases from V and 4 bases from J; bases unmatched to any gene: 9. CDR3 length: 18 residues. Per the germline V gene, CDR1 is MNHEY and CDR2 is SVGEGT.

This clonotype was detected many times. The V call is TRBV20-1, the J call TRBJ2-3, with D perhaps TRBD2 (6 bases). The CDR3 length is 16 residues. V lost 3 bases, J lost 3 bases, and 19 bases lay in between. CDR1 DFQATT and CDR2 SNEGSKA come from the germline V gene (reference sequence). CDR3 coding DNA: TGCAGTGCTAGGGACCCCTTAATCCGGGGGACAGATACGCAGTATTTT. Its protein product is CSARDPLIRGTDTQYF.